Shown below are 26 T cell receptor beta chains from a single sample sequenced in a study of CD8 T cells in ankylosing spondylitis. MiXCR, applied by TCRdb to the 5' RACE reads, yields one record per CDR3 protein. Of some 150,000 distinct CDR3 sequences in the sample, approximately 48% were seen once. The sequencing input was synovial fluid, either unsorted or a sorted T cell fraction (not recorded which). The receptors shown here come from a male donor with ankylosing spondylitis.

The V call is TRBV20-1, the J call TRBJ1-2; D unresolved. The CDR3 consists of 17 residues. Trimming cost V 0 bases and J 0 bases, with 17 bases left between them. CDR1 is DFQATT and CDR2 is SNEGSKA in the germline V gene (reference sequence). CDR3 loop: CSARDRLYRTANYGYTF. DNA of the CDR3: TGCAGTGCTAGAGATCGGTTGTACCGAACAGCTAACTATGGCTACACCTTC.

Here the CDR3 reads CASSFCASGSSYEQYF. CDR3 coding DNA: TGTGCCAGCAGTTTCTGTGCTAGCGGGAGCTCCTACGAGCAGTACTTC. The V and J genes are TRBV12-3 or TRBV12-4 and TRBJ2-7; 10 bases match TRBD2. Losses at the gene ends were 3 bases for V and 0 bases for J; bases not matched to a gene: 5. CDR3 size: 16 residues.

The gene calls are TRBV5-5 and TRBJ1-5, with a weak D call TRBD1 (5 bases). From germline, CDR1 is SGHKS and CDR2 YYEKEE (reference sequence). The CDR3 is 16 amino acids. V was cut by 5 bases and J by 4 bases, with 19 bases left in between. CDR3: CASRVEPGGANQPQHF. CDR3 coding DNA: TGTGCCAGCAGAGTTGAGCCTGGGGGAGCAAATCAGCCCCAGCATTTT.

The rearrangement links TRBV27 to TRBJ2-2; no definite D call. This CDR3 comprises 16 residues. Germline CDR1 reads MNHEY; CDR2 reads SMNVEV (reference sequence). Trimming stripped 7 bases from V and 3 bases from J, with 18 bases between. CDR3 coding DNA: TGTGCCAGCATTAACCTGGGTGGAGAGGACACCGGGGAGCTGTTTTTT. Translating it yields CASINLGGEDTGELFF.

The chain carries TRBV7-9 and TRBJ1-4; 8 bases fit TRBD1. Germline assignment: CDR1 SEHNR and CDR2 FQNEAQ (reference sequence). This CDR3 region has 15 residues. V lost 4 bases and J lost 5; bases outside the gene matches: 6. CDR3: CASSYPGGQNEKLFF. The CDR3, as DNA: TGTGCCAGCAGCTACCCAGGGGGCCAGAATGAAAAACTGTTTTTT. Together with reference TRBV7-9 and TRBJ1-4, the CDR3 gives the full variable domain: DTGVSQNPRHKITKRGQNVTFRCDPISEHNRLYWYRQTLGQGPEFLTYFQNEAQLEKSRLLSDRFSAERPKGSFSTLEIQRTEQGDSAMYLCASSYPGGQNEKLFFGSGTQLSVL.

The chain has TRBV6-6 and TRBJ2-2; D ambiguous. CDR1 is MNHNY and CDR2 is SVGAGI in the germline V gene (reference sequence). The CDR3 is 12 amino acids. V lost 6 bases and J 6 bases, leaving 8 bases between the germline ends. The CDR3 loop is CASSLLPGELFF. The DNA of the CDR3 is TGTGCCAGCAGCCTCCTCCCCGGGGAGCTGTTTTTT.

CDR3 nucleotide sequence: TGTGCCAGCAGCTTAATAGCGGGGGGGCTTAATGAGCAGTTCTTC. It yields the protein CASSLIAGGLNEQFF. This rearrangement joins TRBV7-3 to TRBJ2-1; 11 bases match TRBD2. This CDR3 has 15 amino acids. Germline CDR1 reads SGHTA; CDR2 reads FQGTGA. Germline trimming cut 1 base from V and 7 bases from J; bases unmatched to any gene: 3.

The chain couples TRBV12-3 or TRBV12-4 to TRBJ2-1; either TRBD1 or TRBD2 may supply D (5 bases each). The CDR3 is 15 residues long. V was clipped by 1 base and J by 5 bases, with 12 bases between them. This CDR3 is CASSLETDYNNEQFF. CDR3 nucleotide sequence: TGTGCCAGCAGTTTAGAGACAGACTATAACAATGAGCAGTTCTTC.

The rearrangement joins TRBV4-1 to TRBJ2-1; D is unresolved. Germline V gene sequence: CDR1 MGHRA, CDR2 YSYEKL. CDR3 length: 13 amino acids. V lost 0 bases, J lost 8 bases, and 8 bases lay in between. This CDR3 reads CASSQDRSYEQFF. Here the CDR3 DNA reads TGCGCCAGCAGCCAAGATCGGTCGTATGAGCAGTTCTTC.

The rearrangement uses TRBV7-6 and TRBJ2-3; possibly TRBD1 for D (5 bases). V dropped 6 bases and J dropped 0 bases, with 16 bases sitting between them. CDR3 length equals 16 residues. CDR1 and CDR2 from the germline V gene are SGHVS and FNYEAQ. For the CDR3, the DNA is TGTGCCAGCAGAAAAGGGGTCTCCTCGAGCACAGATACGCAGTATTTT. Amino acids: CASRKGVSSSTDTQYF.

This clonotype was recorded a few times. CDR3 loop: CASTSSGGIMNTEAFF. In DNA, the CDR3 is TGCGCCAGCACCTCAAGTGGAGGGATCATGAACACTGAAGCTTTCTTT. The gene calls are TRBV4-1 and TRBJ1-1; no reliable D call. Trimming pared 7 bases from V and 0 bases from J, leaving 18 bases between. The CDR3 is 16 amino acids. Germline CDR1 is MGHRA and CDR2 is YSYEKL.

This clonotype was found a few times. The V call is TRBV28, the J call TRBJ2-3, with 11 bases matching TRBD2. The CDR3 has 15 residues. Unmatched junction bases numbered 6, after V lost 8 bases and J lost 2 bases. The germline V gene encodes CDR1 MDHEN and CDR2 SYDVKM. This chain's CDR3 is CASGRLAGNTDTQYF. Here the CDR3 DNA reads TGTGCCAGCGGCAGACTAGCGGGAAACACAGATACGCAGTATTTT.

The chain recombines TRBV7-9 with TRBJ1-1; weak D call: TRBD1 (6 bases). Germline V gene lookup returns CDR1 SEHNR and CDR2 FQNEAQ (reference sequence). The CDR3 runs 13 residues. Trimming took 6 bases from V and 7 from J, leaving 15 bases between them. CDR3 bases: TGTGCCAGCAGTTTACAGGGATTCAATGAAGCTTTCTTT. Translated, it gives CASSLQGFNEAFF.

The chain links TRBV5-1 to TRBJ2-1; 7 bases match TRBD1. The V gene end was trimmed by 3 bases and the J gene end by 4 bases; junction bases not matched to a gene: 13. The CDR3 has 17 residues. CDR1 and CDR2 (germline): SGHRS, YFSETQ. In DNA form, the CDR3 reads TGCGCCAGCAGCTACCCTACAGGGGTGTCGTGGTACAATGAGCAGTTCTTC. Translated: CASSYPTGVSWYNEQFF.

The chain employs TRBV7-2 and TRBJ1-2, with 8 positions matching TRBD1. Germline assignment: CDR1 SGHTA and CDR2 FQGNSA. V shed 5 bases, J shed 3 bases, and the junction held 8 bases outside the gene matches. This CDR3 comprises 15 residues. The CDR3 DNA reads TGTGCCAGCAGCAAGACAGGGGAGAATTACTATGGCTACACCTTC. Amino acids: CASSKTGENYYGYTF.

V usage is TRBV7-8 and J usage is TRBJ1-1, with a weak D call TRBD1 (5 bases). The CDR3 consists of 15 residues. CDR1 and CDR2 (germline): SGHVS, FQNEAQ. The ends were cut back, 7 bases at V and 2 bases at J, with 17 bases in the middle. Written as DNA, the CDR3 is TGTGCCAGCAAAAAACACCTAGGGGCCAACACTGAAGCTTTCTTT. As protein: CASKKHLGANTEAFF.

The sample holds many counts of this clonotype. The rearrangement joins TRBV20-1 to TRBJ2-5; 10 bases line up with TRBD2. Per germline, CDR1 DFQATT and CDR2 SNEGSKA (reference sequence). The CDR3 extends over 15 amino acids. Trimming cost V 0 bases and J 1 base; bases outside gene matches: 2. The CDR3 region has the DNA TGCAGTGCTAGAGAACTAGCGGGGCTCCAAGAGACCCAGTACTTC. Residues: CSARELAGLQETQYF.

This clonotype was seen a few times. The V gene is TRBV6-2 or TRBV6-3, the J gene TRBJ1-1; 8 nucleotides agree with TRBD1. The junction had 7 bases not matched to a gene; V was cut back by 7 bases and J by 3 bases. The CDR3 consists of 14 residues. The V gene's germline CDR1 is MNHEY and CDR2 SVGEGT. The CDR3 loop is CASIDPQGDTEAFF. The CDR3 nucleotides are TGTGCCAGCATCGACCCACAGGGGGACACTGAAGCTTTCTTT.

The J gene is TRBJ2-7, the V gene TRBV25-1; TRBD2 matches 10 bases. Trimming removed 4 bases from V and 5 bases from J; junction bases left unmatched: 8. Germline CDR1 MGHDK, CDR2 SYGVNS. This CDR3 contains 15 residues. The CDR3 sequence: CASSVPSGRADEQYF. The CDR3 DNA sequence: TGTGCCAGCAGTGTTCCAAGCGGGAGGGCGGACGAGCAGTACTTC.

This chain joins TRBV27 and TRBJ1-1; no reliable D call. The V end was cut by 3 bases, the J end by 1 base, with 9 bases between. Looked up from germline, CDR1 is MNHEY and CDR2 is SMNVEV (reference sequence). The CDR3 runs 14 residues. The CDR3 DNA sequence: TGTGCCAGCAGTTTTTGGTGGCCGAACACTGAAGCTTTCTTT. Amino acids: CASSFWWPNTEAFF.

CDR3 DNA sequence: TGCAGTGCTAGAGGAGGGGGGGACACCTACGAGCAGTACTTC. Amino acid sequence: CSARGGGDTYEQYF. The genes are TRBV20-1 and TRBJ2-7; D possibly corresponds to TRBD2 (7 bases). There are 14 residues in the CDR3. Germline values: CDR1 DFQATT, CDR2 SNEGSKA (reference sequence). V was cut by 1 base and J by 2 bases, with 12 bases left in between.

The genes are TRBV28 and TRBJ2-7; perhaps TRBD2 as D (5 bases). The germline V gene has CDR1 MDHEN and CDR2 SYDVKM. Trimming removed 3 bases at V and 2 bases at J, with 11 bases between. The CDR3 length is 14 residues. CDR3 sequence (DNA): TGTGCCAGCAGTTTTTCGGGAAGCACCTACGAGCAGTACTTC. This gives the protein CASSFSGSTYEQYF.

The V call is TRBV29-1, the J call TRBJ1-1, with a weak D call TRBD1 (6 bases). Germline V gene sequence: CDR1 SQVTM, CDR2 ANQGSEA. The V end was cut by 6 bases, the J end by 3 bases, with 11 bases between. This CDR3 region has 12 residues. Here the CDR3 reads CSVKPGDTEAFF. For the CDR3, the DNA is TGCAGCGTCAAACCAGGGGACACTGAAGCTTTCTTT.

The rearrangement joins TRBV24-1 to TRBJ2-7, with 8 bases that match TRBD1. J lost 1 base, V lost 3 bases, and 4 bases had no gene match. The CDR3 is 15 residues long. The germline gives CDR1 KGHDR, CDR2 SFDVKD. CDR3 sequence: CATSDQGARSYEQYF. CDR3 nucleotide sequence: TGTGCCACCAGTGATCAGGGGGCTCGGTCCTACGAGCAGTACTTC.

V usage is TRBV5-1 and J usage is TRBJ2-5, with TRBD2 matching 14 bases. The germline V gene has CDR1 SGHRS and CDR2 YFSETQ. The CDR3 loop spans 18 amino acids. V was clipped by 2 bases and J by 5 bases; unmatched bases: 11. CDR3 nucleotide sequence: TGCGCCAGCAGCTTTGTCCGACTAGCGGGAGGGAGAAGGGAGACCCAGTACTTC. Amino acids: CASSFVRLAGGRRETQYF. Drawing the rest from reference TRBV5-1 and TRBJ2-5, the complete variable domain is KAGVTQTPRYLIKTRGQQVTLSCSPISGHRSVSWYQQTPGQGLQFLFEYFSETQRNKGNFPGRFSGRQFSNSRSEMNVSTLELGDSALYLCASSFVRLAGGRRETQYFGPGTRLLVL.

This clonotype occurred once. The chain joins TRBV20-1 to TRBJ2-7; D is unclear. The length of the CDR3 is 13 residues. V was shortened by 4 bases and J by 4 bases, with 14 bases between the two germline ends. Germline lookup yields CDR1 DFQATT and CDR2 SNEGSKA (reference sequence). CDR3 sequence: CSATPLAEYEQYF. DNA for the CDR3: TGCAGTGCTACCCCTCTGGCGGAGTACGAGCAGTACTTC.